These 20 T cell receptor beta chains came from one sample sequenced in a study of T cells in Graves' hyperthyroidism and ophthalmopathy. It was RNA transcripts that yielded the amplified TCR beta CDR3 regions. The TCR CDR3 first-round RT-PCR relied on the HTBI primer set. TCRdb re-called the multiplex PCR reads through MiXCR, storing one row per CDR3 protein. The repertoire holds a few hundred thousand distinct CDR3 sequences, just under 15% seen once, with 32% in the top ten. Sequenced input: blood. Receptors were obtained from a woman aged 25 to 45 with Graves' hyperthyroidism.

This clonotype has a count of ten or more. The chain joins TRBV11-3 to TRBJ1-6, with D possibly being TRBD1 (5 bases). The germline V gene encodes CDR1 SGHNT and CDR2 YENEEA. The CDR3 spans 15 residues. With 6 bases removed from V and 8 bases from J, the gap between germline ends came to 17 bases. CDR3 loop: CASSPTGLADSPLHF. CDR3 in DNA: TGTGCCAGCAGTCCTACAGGTCTCGCGGATTCACCCCTCCACTTT.

Comments on this clonotype: Being one base from a much bigger clone, this may be a read error. The chain employs TRBV6-1 and TRBJ2-7, with TRBD2 identical over 9 bases. Trimming removed 1 base from V and 5 bases from J; junction bases left unmatched: 6. Germline loops: CDR1 MNHNS, CDR2 SASEGT. The CDR3 contains 15 residues. The CDR3 reads CASSEVAGGNHEQYF. The CDR3 nucleotides are TGTGCCAGCAGTGAAGTGGCGGGAGGGAATCACGAGCAGTACTTC.

This clonotype was observed a few times. The J gene is TRBJ2-7, the V gene TRBV20-1; 7 bases fit TRBD1. The CDR3 is 14 amino acids. V was pared by 1 base and J by 7 bases, with 10 bases of the junction left unmatched. From germline, CDR1 is DFQATT and CDR2 SNEGSKA (reference sequence). CDR3 in DNA: TGCAGTGCTAGAGCCCAAGGGGGCCCCAGGGAGCAGTACTTC. This sequence encodes CSARAQGGPREQYF.

This clonotype was counted ten times or more. The chain has TRBV18 and TRBJ2-5; D tentatively reads TRBD1 or TRBD2 (5 bases each). CDR1 is KGHSH and CDR2 is LQKENI in the germline V gene. V lost 2 bases and J lost 7, with 17 bases in between. The CDR3 has 15 residues. The CDR3 reads CASSPGGASEVTQYF. The DNA of the CDR3 is TGTGCCAGCTCACCAGGGGGAGCGTCGGAGGTGACCCAGTACTTC.

The sample holds many counts of this clonotype. This CDR3 reads CASSYSVETQYF. CDR3 sequence (DNA): TGTGCCAGCAGTTACTCGGTAGAGACCCAGTACTTC. The chain uses TRBV6-2 or TRBV6-3 and TRBJ2-5; unclear D gene. Germline assignment: CDR1 MNHEY and CDR2 SVGEGT. Trimming removed 0 bases at V and 4 bases at J, with 3 bases between. This CDR3 comprises 12 residues.

This clonotype has ten or more counts. This chain links TRBV30 with TRBJ2-2, with D maybe TRBD2 (5 bases). The CDR3 is made up of 13 amino acids. Germline CDR1 GTSNPN, CDR2 SVGIG (reference sequence). Trimming removed 8 bases at V and 0 bases at J, with 10 bases between. The CDR3 sequence: CARRLPNTGELFF. The CDR3 region has the DNA TGTGCCCGTCGACTACCGAACACCGGGGAGCTGTTTTTT. The full variable domain, with the rest looked up from reference TRBV30 and TRBJ2-2, is SQTIHQWPATLVQPVGSPLSLECTVEGTSNPNLYWYRQAAGRGLQLLFYSVGIGQISSEVPQNLSASRPQDRQFILSSKKLLLSDSGFYLCARRLPNTGELFFGEGSRLTVL.

This clonotype turned up a few times. A much larger clonotype is one base distant, so this may be a read error. This sequence joins TRBV27 and TRBJ2-3; TRBD1 is a possible D gene (5 bases). The germline V gene has CDR1 MNHEY and CDR2 SMNVEV (reference sequence). The CDR3 sequence is 15 residues long. CDR3 DNA sequence: TGTGCCAGCAGTTTTACCAGGGCCGGCACAGATACGCAGTGTTTT. Translated: CASSFTRAGTDTQCF.

This clonotype turned up a few times. The V and J genes are TRBV2 and TRBJ2-1, with 8 bases that match TRBD2. V shed 6 bases, J shed 14 bases, and the junction held 9 bases outside the gene matches. Looked up from germline, CDR1 is SNHLY and CDR2 is FYNNEI. This CDR3 is 12 amino acids long. The CDR3, as DNA: TGTGCCAGCAGGGGGCGGGGGGACGATGAGTTCTTC. Protein: CASRGRGDDEFF.

Comments on this clonotype: Its ends do not fully match the called genes, so a read error is possible. J is TRBJ2-2 and V is TRBV20-1; 13 bases fit TRBD2. CDR1 DFQATT and CDR2 SNEGSKA come from the germline V gene (reference sequence). This CDR3 is built from 19 residues. The CDR3 nucleotides are TGCAGTGCTGGAGATCCCCGGACTAGCGGGAGTTTAGATCCCGGGGAGCTGTTTTTT. Its protein product is CSAGDPRTSGSLDPGELFF.

This chain uses TRBV2 with TRBJ2-2; TRBD2 might be the D (6 bases). V was shortened by 3 bases and J by 6 bases, with 11 bases between the two germline ends. The CDR3 has 14 amino acids. Looked up from germline, CDR1 is SNHLY and CDR2 is FYNNEI. CDR3 in DNA: TGTGCCAGCAGTGAGCCCGGGGACTCCGGGGAGCTGTTTTTT. The encoded protein is CASSEPGDSGELFF.

This clonotype appeared many times. The chain couples TRBV2 to TRBJ2-1; 12 nucleotides match TRBD2. The CDR3 spans 16 residues. The ends lost 3 bases at V and 10 bases at J; junction bases unmatched: 10. CDR1 SNHLY and CDR2 FYNNEI come from the germline V gene. Here the CDR3 DNA reads TGTGCCAGCAGTGAGCACACTAGCGGGAGGTACGACGAGCAGTTCTTC. It codes for CASSEHTSGRYDEQFF.

This clonotype has ten or more counts. CDR3 region: CSARPGSRSNEQFF. The DNA for the CDR3 is TGCAGTGCTAGACCGGGAAGTCGAAGTAATGAGCAGTTCTTC. The V and J genes are TRBV20-1 and TRBJ2-1; possibly TRBD2 for D (5 bases). Germline CDR1 DFQATT, CDR2 SNEGSKA (reference sequence). V was trimmed by 2 bases and J by 7 bases, leaving 15 bases between them. The CDR3 length is 14 residues.

This chain connects TRBV9 to TRBJ1-5; possible D gene TRBD1, 6 bases. The germline V gene encodes CDR1 SGDLS and CDR2 YYNGEE. The CDR3 loop spans 15 amino acids. With 4 bases removed from V and 0 bases from J, the gap between germline ends came to 11 bases. The DNA of the CDR3 is TGTGCCAGCAGCATGGGGGGCACTAGCAATCAGCCCCAGCATTTT. Amino acids: CASSMGGTSNQPQHF.

The rearrangement uses TRBV5-1 and TRBJ2-3, with 7 bases lining up with TRBD1. J was trimmed by 2 bases and V by 5 bases; bases with no gene match: 11. There are 16 residues in the CDR3. Germline V gene data show CDR1 as SGHRS and CDR2 as YFSETQ. CDR3 in DNA: TGCGCCAGCAGTCGCTGGATCGGACAGGACACAGATACGCAGTATTTT. Amino acids: CASSRWIGQDTDTQYF.

The chain combines TRBV25-1 with TRBJ2-1; TRBD1 matches at 9 bases. The V gene's germline CDR1 is MGHDK and CDR2 SYGVNS. V dropped 4 bases and J dropped 4; count of bases not matched to a gene: 2. The CDR3 is made up of 14 amino acids. The CDR3 DNA is TGTGCCAGCAGTGGGGGGACAGGGTACAATGAGCAGTTCTTC. Protein sequence: CASSGGTGYNEQFF.

Notes on this clonotype: Just one base apart from a much larger clone, this may be a read error. V usage is TRBV12-3 or TRBV12-4 and J usage is TRBJ2-1; D not resolved. The CDR3 is 16 residues long. V lost 6 bases, J lost 0 bases, and 15 bases lay in between. CDR3 residues: CASSTLTSSSYNEQFF. CDR3 DNA: TGTGCCAGCAGCACACTTACCAGTAGCTCCTACAATGAGCAGTTCTTC.

Ten or more counts support this clonotype. The chain has TRBV28 and TRBJ1-4, with D perhaps TRBD1 (5 bases). The CDR3 is 15 amino acids. Germline V lookup: CDR1 MDHEN, CDR2 SYDVKM. V was cut by 1 base and J by 3 bases, with 9 bases left in between. CDR3: CASSLSGLANEKLFF. CDR3 nucleotide sequence: TGTGCCAGCAGTTTATCAGGGCTTGCTAATGAAAAACTGTTTTTT.

There are a few counts of this clonotype. The chain links TRBV3-1 to TRBJ2-1; weak D call: TRBD2 (5 bases). CDR1 LGHDT and CDR2 YNNKEL come from the germline V gene (reference sequence). The ends were cut back, 0 bases at V and 2 bases at J, with 11 bases in the middle. The CDR3 extends over 16 amino acids. CDR3: CASSQDPRATYNEQFF. In nucleotides, the CDR3 is TGTGCCAGCAGCCAAGATCCGCGGGCGACCTACAATGAGCAGTTCTTC.

The V and J genes are TRBV15 and TRBJ2-7; TRBD1 matches at 8 bases. From germline, CDR1 is LNHNV and CDR2 YYDKDF (reference sequence). The CDR3 is made up of 16 amino acids. J was trimmed by 0 bases and V by 6 bases; bases with no gene match: 10. The CDR3 DNA is TGTGCCACCAGTAGGCGACAGGGGCAGGGCTCCTACGAGCAGTACTTC. It codes for CATSRRQGQGSYEQYF.

This clonotype was seen ten or more times. The chain links TRBV7-9 to TRBJ2-3, with 11 bases matching TRBD2. The CDR3 covers 15 residues. V shed 4 bases, J shed 4 bases, and the junction held 4 bases outside the gene matches. The germline gives CDR1 SEHNR, CDR2 FQNEAQ (reference sequence). CDR3 amino acids: CASSSASGRSDTQYF. The CDR3 DNA follows: TGTGCCAGCAGCTCCGCTAGCGGGAGGTCAGATACGCAGTATTTT.